Shown below are 21 T cell receptor beta chains from a single sample sequenced in a study of blood T cell repertoires in COVID-19. Assay: immunoSEQ multiplex PCR; the TCRdb copy retains only in-frame clones and omits some. The sample yields roughly 160,000 clones, roughly four fifths seen once. The sequenced sample was PBMCs or T cells enriched from blood (not recorded which). The source is a man in his fifties who had recovered from COVID-19.

The chain is built from TRBV4-1 and TRBJ2-7; 8 nucleotides line up with TRBD1. Germline CDR1 and CDR2: MGHRA and YSYEKL. The CDR3 consists of 14 residues. V lost 4 bases, J lost 5 bases, and 7 bases stayed unmatched. For the CDR3, the DNA is TGCGCCAGCAGCCTGTCACAGGGGGAGGACGAGCAGTACTTC. It yields the protein CASSLSQGEDEQYF.

This chain links TRBV11-3 with TRBJ1-1, with D possibly matching TRBD1 (6 bases). V was trimmed by 5 bases and J by 0 bases, leaving 7 bases between them. Germline lookup yields CDR1 SGHNT and CDR2 YENEEA. The CDR3 contains 13 residues. The CDR3 loop is CASSRTVNTEAFF. CDR3 nucleotide sequence: TGTGCCAGCAGCCGGACAGTGAACACTGAAGCTTTCTTT.

V usage is TRBV7-3 and J usage is TRBJ1-1; possible D gene TRBD1, 5 bases. Looked up from germline, CDR1 is SGHTA and CDR2 is FQGTGA. The CDR3 length is 13 residues. The V gene lost 3 bases and the J gene lost 4 bases, with 9 bases spanning the gap. CDR3 sequence reads: CASSFGRATEAFF. CDR3 DNA sequence: TGTGCCAGCAGCTTCGGCAGGGCCACTGAAGCTTTCTTT.

V gene TRBV9 combines with J gene TRBJ1-4; 8 bases are shared with TRBD1. This CDR3 is 16 amino acids long. Germline lookup yields CDR1 SGDLS and CDR2 YYNGEE. The junction had 4 bases not matched to a gene; V was cut back by 0 bases and J by 3 bases. CDR3 nucleotide sequence: TGTGCCAGCAGCGTAGACCCGGACAGGGCTAATGAAAAACTGTTTTTT. Its translation: CASSVDPDRANEKLFF.

The V call is TRBV15, the J call TRBJ2-1; TRBD2 matches 7 bases. CDR3 length: 17 amino acids. The germline gives CDR1 LNHNV, CDR2 YYDKDF (reference sequence). Trimming took 0 bases from V and 0 from J; bases not matched to a gene: 5. The CDR3 reads CATSRDPGGSSYNEQFF. For the CDR3, the DNA is TGTGCCACCAGCAGAGATCCAGGCGGGAGCTCCTACAATGAGCAGTTCTTC.

This chain uses TRBV2 with TRBJ2-3; D is perhaps TRBD1 (6 bases). The CDR3 is 15 amino acids. Germline V gene sequence: CDR1 SNHLY, CDR2 FYNNEI. V was cut by 3 bases and J by 4 bases, with 14 bases left in between. In nucleotides, the CDR3 is TGTGCCAGCAGTGACAGGGGTGTTCGCGCAGATACGCAGTATTTT. Translation gives CASSDRGVRADTQYF.

The rearrangement joins TRBV6-5 to TRBJ2-7; TRBD2 matches at 8 bases. This CDR3 spans 13 amino acids. Germline CDR1 is MNHEY and CDR2 is SVGAGI. V shed 7 bases and J 0 bases; nucleotides not matched to a gene: 2. The CDR3 nucleotides are TGTGCCAGCATCAGCGGGAGCTCCTACGAGCAGTACTTC. This gives the protein CASISGSSYEQYF.

The chain carries TRBV19 and TRBJ2-3; 7 bases agree with TRBD2. The J segment lost 0 bases and the V segment lost 5 bases, leaving 8 bases of the junction unmatched. CDR1 and CDR2 (germline): LNHDA, SQIVND (reference sequence). The CDR3 contains 16 residues. The DNA for the CDR3 is TGTGCCAGTAGTTGGGAGGGCGGGCCTAGCACAGATACGCAGTATTTT. Translation gives CASSWEGGPSTDTQYF.

J is TRBJ2-5 and V is TRBV7-7; D unclear. This CDR3 comprises 12 residues. Germline V gives CDR1 SSHAT, CDR2 FNYEAQ (reference sequence). Trimming took 3 bases from V and 4 from J, leaving 6 bases between them. CDR3 DNA: TGTGCCAGCAGCTTGGCTGGAGAGACCCAGTACTTC. Its translation: CASSLAGETQYF.

The V call is TRBV7-9, the J call TRBJ2-2; TRBD1 aligns across 10 bases. Trimming cost V 0 bases and J 4 bases; bases outside gene matches: 5. Germline V CDR1 and CDR2: SEHNR, FQNEAQ (reference sequence). The CDR3 spans 17 residues. The CDR3 sequence is CASSLAPGTGATGELFF. CDR3 bases: TGTGCCAGCAGCTTAGCCCCCGGGACAGGGGCCACCGGGGAGCTGTTTTTT.

The chain combines TRBV18 with TRBJ1-1, with 11 bases aligning to TRBD1. V shed 6 bases and J 1 base; nucleotides not matched to a gene: 4. The germline gives CDR1 KGHSH, CDR2 LQKENI. This CDR3 has 15 amino acids. CDR3 coding DNA: TGTGCCAGCTCGCCGGGGACAGGGGGGAACACTGAAGCTTTCTTT. Amino acids: CASSPGTGGNTEAFF.

The chain uses TRBV11-3 and TRBJ1-6, with D perhaps matching TRBD1 (5 bases). Germline V gene sequence: CDR1 SGHNT, CDR2 YENEEA. The CDR3 contains 16 residues. V shed 0 bases and J shed 9 bases, with 15 bases lying between them. As DNA, the CDR3 is TGTGCCAGCAGCTTAGAGGCAGGGTGCTTTTTTTCACCCCTCCACTTT. Protein: CASSLEAGCFFSPLHF.

The V and J genes are TRBV24-1 and TRBJ2-5, with D possibly TRBD2 on 5 matching bases. Trimming left V 4 bases short and J 5 bases short, with 16 bases between. The length of the CDR3 is 15 residues. Germline lookup yields CDR1 KGHDR and CDR2 SFDVKD. CDR3 coding DNA: TGTGCCACCAGTGACCAACGGACGGGCGGGGAGACCCAGTACTTC. It encodes CATSDQRTGGETQYF.

The rearrangement uses TRBV29-1 and TRBJ2-2; 13 bases are a match to TRBD2. This CDR3 comprises 20 residues. Trimming at V came to 7 bases and at J to 5 bases, leaving 22 bases not matched to a gene. Germline V CDR1 and CDR2: SQVTM, ANQGSEA. The CDR3 spells CSAQLHPTSGRLSGTGELFF. For the CDR3, the DNA is TGCAGCGCCCAACTACACCCGACTAGCGGGAGGTTATCGGGAACCGGGGAGCTGTTTTTT.

The CDR3 is CAISDVGTSGRVVSEQFF. As DNA, the CDR3 is TGTGCCATCAGTGATGTAGGGACTAGCGGGAGAGTGGTTAGTGAGCAGTTCTTC. The chain combines TRBV10-3 with TRBJ2-1, with 14 bases identical to TRBD2. The germline gives CDR1 ENHRY, CDR2 SYGVKD. V lost 3 bases to trimming and J lost 9 bases; unmatched junction nucleotides: 13. CDR3 size: 18 residues.

The chain has TRBV11-2 and TRBJ2-2, with a weak D call TRBD2 (5 bases). CDR1 is SGHAT and CDR2 is FQNNGV in the germline V gene. V lost 8 bases to trimming and J lost 6 bases, with 10 bases between them. The length of the CDR3 is 12 residues. CDR3 loop: CASRLTAGELFF. The CDR3 coding sequence is TGTGCCAGCCGACTAACGGCCGGGGAGCTGTTTTTT.

This clone was counted between two and nine times. The V gene is TRBV27, the J gene TRBJ1-4; weak D call: TRBD1 (6 bases). The CDR3 extends over 19 amino acids. Germline V lookup: CDR1 MNHEY, CDR2 SMNVEV (reference sequence). Trimming shortened V by 2 bases and J by 0 bases, and 19 bases separated the two germline ends. Written as DNA, the CDR3 is TGTGCCAGCAGTTTAAGGGGGGGCAGAGCCAGTTCAACTAATGAAAAACTGTTTTTT. Translating it yields CASSLRGGRASSTNEKLFF. Combining the CDR3 with reference TRBV27 and TRBJ1-4 gives the whole variable domain EAQVTQNPRYLITVTGKKLTVTCSQNMNHEYMSWYRQDPGLGLRQIYYSMNVEVTDKGDVPEGYKVSRKEKRNFPLILESPSPNQTSLYFCASSLRGGRASSTNEKLFFGSGTQLSVL.

The chain has TRBV7-9 and TRBJ2-1, with D perhaps TRBD1 (5 bases). Per the germline V gene, CDR1 is SEHNR and CDR2 is FQNEAQ (reference sequence). The germline V and J ends were trimmed by 2 bases and 3 bases, with 14 bases remaining between them. This CDR3 has 16 residues. CDR3 DNA sequence: TGTGCCAGCAGCTTATATCAGGGTGAGCTCTACAATGAGCAGTTCTTC. This translates into CASSLYQGELYNEQFF.

The V call is TRBV3-1 (or the pseudogene TRBV3-2), the J call TRBJ1-1; no clear D. The CDR3 has 15 amino acids. Germline lookup yields CDR1 LGHDT and CDR2 YNNKEL (reference sequence). V was trimmed by 3 bases and J by 0 bases, leaving 11 bases between them. The CDR3 loop is CASSQRGAMNTEAFF. CDR3 DNA sequence: TGTGCCAGCAGCCAGCGAGGTGCGATGAACACTGAAGCTTTCTTT.

This clone was counted only a few times. V and J are TRBV10-1 and TRBJ2-7; 11 nucleotides line up with TRBD2. The V and J ends lost 7 bases and 6 bases, in that order; junction bases with no gene match: 8. Germline CDR1 WNHNN, CDR2 SYGVQD (reference sequence). This CDR3 has 14 residues. This CDR3 is CASTSGTSGGEQYF. The CDR3 nucleotides read TGCGCCAGCACCTCCGGGACTAGCGGAGGCGAGCAGTACTTC.

The J gene is TRBJ2-3, the V gene TRBV2; a weak D match, TRBD1 (5 bases). Trimming shortened V by 7 bases and J by 0 bases, and 11 bases separated the two germline ends. Germline V gene lookup returns CDR1 SNHLY and CDR2 FYNNEI. This CDR3 spans 14 amino acids. The CDR3 sequence: CASKQDRSTDTQYF. The CDR3 DNA reads TGTGCCAGCAAGCAAGACAGAAGCACAGATACGCAGTATTTT.